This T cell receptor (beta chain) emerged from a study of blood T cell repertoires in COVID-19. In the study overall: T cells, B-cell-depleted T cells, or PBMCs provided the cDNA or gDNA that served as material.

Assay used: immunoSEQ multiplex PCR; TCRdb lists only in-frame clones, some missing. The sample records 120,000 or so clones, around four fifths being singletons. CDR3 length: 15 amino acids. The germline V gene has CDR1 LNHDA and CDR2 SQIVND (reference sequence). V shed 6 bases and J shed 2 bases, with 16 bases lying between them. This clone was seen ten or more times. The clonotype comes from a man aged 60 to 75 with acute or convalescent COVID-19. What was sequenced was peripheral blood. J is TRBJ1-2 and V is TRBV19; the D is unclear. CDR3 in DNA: TGTGCCAGTAGACTCCTCACCCCAGGCAACTATGGCTACACCTTC. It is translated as CASRLLTPGNYGYTF.